This TCR beta chain was recorded in a study of T cells in Graves' hyperthyroidism and ophthalmopathy. Study in general: The initial diagnosis was the point when peripheral blood was collected, ahead of any treatment.

From RNA transcripts, TCR beta CDR3 regions were amplified. Primed by the HTBI set, a first-round RT-PCR was run on the TCR CDR3. TCRdb itself ran the multiplex PCR reads through MiXCR, one entry per CDR3 protein. The repertoire holds around 530,000 distinct CDR3 sequences, with more than 15% as singletons. Patients with ophthalmopathy all had a Clinical Activity Score of at least 3, a NOSPECS grade of at least 4 and duration under 3 months. This clonotype showed up many times. What it binds is not known. The study, taken as a whole, reports: Researchers found most expanded thyroid clonotypes above 0.001 in blood as well.

CDR1 KGHSH and CDR2 LQKENI come from the germline V gene. V was trimmed by 3 bases and J by 1 base, leaving 12 bases between them. The CDR3 length is 15 residues. The rearrangement joins TRBV18 to TRBJ1-1, with D uncertain. Sequenced input: blood. The origin of this receptor is a woman in her late teens or twenties with Graves' ophthalmopathy. CDR3 DNA sequence: TGTGCCAGCTCACCTTCGGCCAGCCAGAACACTGAAGCTTTCTTT. The encoded protein is CASSPSASQNTEAFF.